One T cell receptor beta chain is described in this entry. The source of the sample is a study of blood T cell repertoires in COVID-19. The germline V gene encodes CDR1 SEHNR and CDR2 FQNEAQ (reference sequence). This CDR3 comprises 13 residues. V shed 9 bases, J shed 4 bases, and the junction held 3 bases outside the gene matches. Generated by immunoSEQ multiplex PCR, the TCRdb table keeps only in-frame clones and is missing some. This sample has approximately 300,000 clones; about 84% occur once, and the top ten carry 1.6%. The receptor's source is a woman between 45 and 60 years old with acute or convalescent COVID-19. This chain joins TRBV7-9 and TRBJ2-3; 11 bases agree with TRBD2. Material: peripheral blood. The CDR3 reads CASRLAGSDTQYF. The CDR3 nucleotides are TGTGCCAGTCGACTAGCGGGATCAGATACGCAGTATTTT.